This T cell receptor beta chain was identified in a study of PD-1 blockade in mismatch repair-deficient tumors. As for the study in general: All were previously treated, progressing patients with about 12 mismatch repair-deficient cancer types. Findings of the study overall: Rapid post-treatment expansion, then contraction, generally preceding radiologic response, marked tumor-resident clones.

Profiling relied on immunoSEQ multiplex PCR, and the TCRdb table lists in-frame clones only, not all of them. The sample lists 15,000 to 20,000 clones; roughly 83% were seen once. The germline V gene encodes CDR1 LNHDA and CDR2 SQIVND (reference sequence). The V gene lost 2 bases and the J gene lost 2 bases, with 10 bases spanning the gap. There are 14 residues in the CDR3. TCR sequencing covered a few patients who responded to pembrolizumab. Worth noting for this clone: The antigen is unknown.

J is TRBJ2-7 and V is TRBV19; D is possibly TRBD1 or TRBD2 (6 bases each). This TCR was sampled from an adult with mismatch repair-deficient cancer. Specimen: PBMCs, collected before pembrolizumab treatment. The CDR3 DNA reads as TGTGCCAGTAGTATAACGGGGGCCCCCTACGAGCAGTACTTC. It yields the protein CASSITGAPYEQYF. Based on the CDR3 plus reference TRBV19 and TRBJ2-7, the full variable domain is DGGITQSPKYLFRKEGQNVTLSCEQNLNHDAMYWYRQDPGQGLRLIYYSQIVNDFQKGDIAEGYSVSREKKESFPLTVTSAQKNPTAFYLCASSITGAPYEQYFGPGTRLTVT.